This TCR beta chain was sequenced for a study of blood T cell repertoires in COVID-19. Overall study: COVID-19 samples, acute and convalescent, were from the United States, Italy and Spain. PBMCs, B-cell-depleted T cells, or T cells were the source of the cDNA or gDNA that made up the material.

This CDR3 spans 15 amino acids. CDR1 is ENHRY and CDR2 is SYGVKD in the germline V gene. Trimming cost V 4 bases and J 5 bases, with 14 bases left between them. Per the original methods: Counts of nucleated cells, estimated from reference gene primer amplification, were obtained. The table came from immunoSEQ multiplex PCR; TCRdb's copy has only in-frame clones and leaves some out. Clone size and V and J calls were adopted from that table, with D and trimming inferred from the DNA. The table records approximately 260,000 clones, approximately 82% of them present only once. The chain joins TRBV10-3 to TRBJ1-4, with D possibly matching TRBD1 (6 bases). This sequence was found in a man aged 60-69 years who had recovered from COVID-19. Specimen: peripheral blood. CDR3 bases: TGTGCCATCAGTGCAGAACAGGGCTCGAATGAAAAACTGTTTTTT. Protein: CAISAEQGSNEKLFF.